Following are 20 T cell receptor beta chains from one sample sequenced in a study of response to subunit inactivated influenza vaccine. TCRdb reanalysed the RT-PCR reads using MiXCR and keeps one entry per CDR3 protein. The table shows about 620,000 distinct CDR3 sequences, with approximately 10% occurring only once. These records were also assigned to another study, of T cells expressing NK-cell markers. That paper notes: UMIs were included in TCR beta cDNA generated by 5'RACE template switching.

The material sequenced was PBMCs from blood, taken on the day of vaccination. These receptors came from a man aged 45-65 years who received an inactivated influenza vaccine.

CDR3 loop: CASSRQANTEAFF. DNA of the CDR3: TGCGCCAGCAGCCGTCAGGCGAACACTGAAGCTTTCTTT. This sequence joins TRBV4-1 and TRBJ1-1; D gene ambiguous. The length of the CDR3 is 13 residues. Trimming removed 4 bases from V and 1 base from J, with 7 bases in between. The V gene's germline CDR1 is MGHRA and CDR2 YSYEKL.

CDR3 protein: CSVVSGGDTEAFF. CDR3 DNA sequence: TGCAGCGTTGTATCGGGAGGGGACACTGAAGCTTTCTTT. The chain couples TRBV29-1 to TRBJ1-1; tentatively, D is TRBD1 (5 bases). The CDR3 has 13 amino acids. V was pared by 4 bases and J by 3 bases, with 12 bases between. Germline V CDR1 and CDR2: SQVTM, ANQGSEA.

The CDR3 bases are TGTGCCAGCTCAGCAGGGACAGGTATCACCGGATCCTCTGGAAACACCATATATTTT. Protein sequence: CASSAGTGITGSSGNTIYF. The rearrangement uses TRBV18 and TRBJ1-3, with 8 bases aligning to TRBD1. J lost 0 bases, V lost 5 bases, and 15 bases had no gene match. This CDR3 region has 19 residues. From germline, CDR1 is KGHSH and CDR2 LQKENI.

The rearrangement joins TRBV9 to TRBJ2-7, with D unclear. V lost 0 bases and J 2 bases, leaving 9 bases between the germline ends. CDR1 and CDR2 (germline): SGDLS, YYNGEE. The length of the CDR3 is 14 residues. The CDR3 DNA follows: TGTGCCAGCAGCGTAGGACGGACCCCCTACGAGCAGTACTTC. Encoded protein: CASSVGRTPYEQYF.

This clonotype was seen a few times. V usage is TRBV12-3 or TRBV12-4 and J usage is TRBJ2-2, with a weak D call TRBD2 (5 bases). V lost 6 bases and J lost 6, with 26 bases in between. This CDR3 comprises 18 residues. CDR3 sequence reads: CASRTSGSYVQKAGELFF. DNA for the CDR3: TGTGCCAGCAGAACAAGCGGATCGTACGTTCAAAAGGCCGGGGAGCTGTTTTTT.

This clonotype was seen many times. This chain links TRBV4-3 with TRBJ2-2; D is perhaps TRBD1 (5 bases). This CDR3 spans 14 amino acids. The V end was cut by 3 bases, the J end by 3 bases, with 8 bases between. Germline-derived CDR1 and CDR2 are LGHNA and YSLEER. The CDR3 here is CASSHIRDTGELFF. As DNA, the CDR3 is TGCGCCAGCAGCCACATCAGGGACACCGGGGAGCTGTTTTTT.

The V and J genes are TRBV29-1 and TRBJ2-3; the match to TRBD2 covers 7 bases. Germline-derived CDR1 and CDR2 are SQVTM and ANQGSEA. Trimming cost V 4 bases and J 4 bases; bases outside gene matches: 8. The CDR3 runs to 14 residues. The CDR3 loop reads CSVGRGSLSDTQYF. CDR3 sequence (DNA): TGCAGCGTTGGCCGCGGGAGCTTGTCAGATACGCAGTATTTT.

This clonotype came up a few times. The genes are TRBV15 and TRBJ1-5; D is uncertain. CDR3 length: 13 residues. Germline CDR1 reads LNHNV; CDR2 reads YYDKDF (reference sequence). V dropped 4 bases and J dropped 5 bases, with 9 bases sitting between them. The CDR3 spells CATSTNYDQPQHF. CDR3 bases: TGTGCCACCAGCACGAACTACGATCAGCCCCAGCATTTT.

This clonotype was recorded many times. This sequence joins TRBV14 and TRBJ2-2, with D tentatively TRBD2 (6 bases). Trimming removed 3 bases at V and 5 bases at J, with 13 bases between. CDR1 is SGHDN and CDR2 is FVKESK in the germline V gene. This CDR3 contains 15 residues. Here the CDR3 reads CASSQTGVRTGELFF. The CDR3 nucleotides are TGTGCCAGCAGCCAGACGGGAGTTCGGACCGGGGAGCTGTTTTTT. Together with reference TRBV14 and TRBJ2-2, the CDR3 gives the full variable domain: EAGVTQFPSHSVIEKGQTVTLRCDPISGHDNLYWYRRVMGKEIKFLLHFVKESKQDESGMPNNRFLAERTGGTYSTLKVQPAELEDSGVYFCASSQTGVRTGELFFGEGSRLTVL.

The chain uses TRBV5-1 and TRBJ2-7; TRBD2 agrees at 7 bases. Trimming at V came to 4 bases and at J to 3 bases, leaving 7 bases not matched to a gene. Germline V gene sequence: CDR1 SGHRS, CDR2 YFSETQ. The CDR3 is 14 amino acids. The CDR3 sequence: CASSGRAGHYEQYF. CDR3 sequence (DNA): TGCGCCAGCAGCGGGAGGGCAGGACACTACGAGCAGTACTTC.

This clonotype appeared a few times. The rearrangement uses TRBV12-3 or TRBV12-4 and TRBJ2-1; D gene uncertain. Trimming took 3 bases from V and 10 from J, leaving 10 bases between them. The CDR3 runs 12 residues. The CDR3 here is CASSFRVGEQFF. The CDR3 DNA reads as TGTGCCAGCAGTTTTAGGGTTGGGGAGCAGTTCTTC.

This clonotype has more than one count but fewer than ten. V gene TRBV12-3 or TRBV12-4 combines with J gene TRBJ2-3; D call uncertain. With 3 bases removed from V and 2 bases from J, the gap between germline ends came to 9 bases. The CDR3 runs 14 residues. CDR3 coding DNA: TGTGCCAGCAGTTTGTGGCAGCACACAGATACGCAGTATTTT. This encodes CASSLWQHTDTQYF.

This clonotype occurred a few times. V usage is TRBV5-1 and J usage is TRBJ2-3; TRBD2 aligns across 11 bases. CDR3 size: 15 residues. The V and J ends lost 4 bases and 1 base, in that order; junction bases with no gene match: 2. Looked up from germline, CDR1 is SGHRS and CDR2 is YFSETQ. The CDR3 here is CASSQTSGGTDTQYF. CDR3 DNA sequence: TGCGCCAGCAGCCAGACTAGCGGGGGCACAGATACGCAGTATTTT.

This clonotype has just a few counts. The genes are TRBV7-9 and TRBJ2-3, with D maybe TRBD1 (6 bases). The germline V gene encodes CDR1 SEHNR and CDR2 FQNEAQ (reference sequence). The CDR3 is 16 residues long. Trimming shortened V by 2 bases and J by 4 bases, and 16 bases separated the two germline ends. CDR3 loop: CASSLSGAPGADTQYF. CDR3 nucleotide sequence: TGTGCCAGCAGCTTATCTGGGGCCCCAGGGGCAGATACGCAGTATTTT.

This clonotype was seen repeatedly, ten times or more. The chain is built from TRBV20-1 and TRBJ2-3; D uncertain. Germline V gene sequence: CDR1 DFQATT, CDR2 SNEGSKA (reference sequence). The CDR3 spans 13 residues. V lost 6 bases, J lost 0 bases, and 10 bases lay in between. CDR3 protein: CSARTASTDTQYF. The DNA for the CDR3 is TGCAGTGCCCGAACGGCTAGCACAGATACGCAGTATTTT.

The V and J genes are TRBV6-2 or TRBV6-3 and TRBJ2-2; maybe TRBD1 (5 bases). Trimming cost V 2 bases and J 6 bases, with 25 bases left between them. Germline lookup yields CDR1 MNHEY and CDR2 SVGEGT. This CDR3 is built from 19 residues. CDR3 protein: CASSYPDQGPFSGSGELFF. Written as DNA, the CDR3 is TGTGCCAGCAGTTACCCCGATCAGGGTCCCTTCTCAGGCTCCGGGGAGCTGTTTTTT.

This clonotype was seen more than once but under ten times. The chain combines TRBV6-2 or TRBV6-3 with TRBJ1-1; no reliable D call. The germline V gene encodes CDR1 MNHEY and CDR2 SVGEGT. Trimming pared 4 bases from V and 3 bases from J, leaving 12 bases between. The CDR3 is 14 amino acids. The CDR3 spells CASSSSGAYTEAFF. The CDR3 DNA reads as TGTGCCAGCAGTTCGTCAGGAGCTTACACTGAAGCTTTCTTT.

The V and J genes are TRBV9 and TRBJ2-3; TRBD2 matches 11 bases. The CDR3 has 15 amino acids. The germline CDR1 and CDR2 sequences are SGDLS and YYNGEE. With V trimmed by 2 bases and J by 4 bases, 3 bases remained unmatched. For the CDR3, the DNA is TGTGCCAGCAGCGTTAGCGGGAGGGCCCCAGATACGCAGTATTTT. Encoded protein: CASSVSGRAPDTQYF.

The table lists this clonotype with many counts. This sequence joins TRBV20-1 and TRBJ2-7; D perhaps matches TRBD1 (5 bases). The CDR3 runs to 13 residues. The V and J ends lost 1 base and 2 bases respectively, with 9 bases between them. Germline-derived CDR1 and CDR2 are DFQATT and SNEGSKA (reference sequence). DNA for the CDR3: TGCAGTGCTAGAGTCAGGGTCACCTACGAGCAGTACTTC. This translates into CSARVRVTYEQYF.

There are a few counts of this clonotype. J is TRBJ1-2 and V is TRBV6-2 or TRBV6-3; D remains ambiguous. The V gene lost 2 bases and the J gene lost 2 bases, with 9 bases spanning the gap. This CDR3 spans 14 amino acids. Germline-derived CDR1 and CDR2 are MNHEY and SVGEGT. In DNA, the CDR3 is TGTGCCAGCAGTTACCTCGCTGGGAACTATGGCTACACCTTC. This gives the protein CASSYLAGNYGYTF.